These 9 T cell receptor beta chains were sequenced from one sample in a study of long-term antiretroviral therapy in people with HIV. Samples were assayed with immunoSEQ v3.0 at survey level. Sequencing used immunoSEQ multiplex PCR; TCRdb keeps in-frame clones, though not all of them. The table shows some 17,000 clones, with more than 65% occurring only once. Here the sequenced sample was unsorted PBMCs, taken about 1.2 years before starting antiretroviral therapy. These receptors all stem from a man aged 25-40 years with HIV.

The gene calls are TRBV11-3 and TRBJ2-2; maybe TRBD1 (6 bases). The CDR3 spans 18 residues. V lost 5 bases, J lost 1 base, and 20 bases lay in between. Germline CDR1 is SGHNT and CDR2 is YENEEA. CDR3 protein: CASSAQGSRRVNTGELFF. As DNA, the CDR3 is TGTGCCAGCAGCGCGCAGGGGAGCCGGCGGGTGAACACCGGGGAGCTGTTTTTT.

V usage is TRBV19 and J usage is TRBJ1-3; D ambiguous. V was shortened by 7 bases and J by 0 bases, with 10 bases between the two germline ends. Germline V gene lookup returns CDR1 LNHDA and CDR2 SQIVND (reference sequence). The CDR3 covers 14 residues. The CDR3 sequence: CASKAGNSGNTIYF. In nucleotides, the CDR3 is TGTGCCAGTAAGGCGGGGAACTCTGGAAACACCATATATTTT.

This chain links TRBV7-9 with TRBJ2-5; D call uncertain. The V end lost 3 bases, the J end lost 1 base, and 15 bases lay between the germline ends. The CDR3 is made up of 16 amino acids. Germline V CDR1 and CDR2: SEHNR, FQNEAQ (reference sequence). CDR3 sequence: CASSFFRIKGQETQYF. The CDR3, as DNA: TGTGCCAGCAGCTTTTTTCGTATCAAGGGCCAAGAGACCCAGTACTTC.

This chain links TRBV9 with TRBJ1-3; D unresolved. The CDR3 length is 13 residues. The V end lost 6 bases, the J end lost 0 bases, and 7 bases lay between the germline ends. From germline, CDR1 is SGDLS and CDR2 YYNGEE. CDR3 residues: CASNPGSGNTIYF. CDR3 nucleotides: TGTGCCAGCAATCCGGGCTCTGGAAACACCATATATTTT.

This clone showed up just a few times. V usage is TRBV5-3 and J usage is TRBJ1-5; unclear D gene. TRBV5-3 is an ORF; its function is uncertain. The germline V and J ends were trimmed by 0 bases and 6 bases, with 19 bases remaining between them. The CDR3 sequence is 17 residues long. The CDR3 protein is CARSLVRSSSICQPQHF. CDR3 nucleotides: TGTGCCAGAAGCTTGGTACGGTCATCTTCAATTTGTCAGCCCCAGCATTTT.

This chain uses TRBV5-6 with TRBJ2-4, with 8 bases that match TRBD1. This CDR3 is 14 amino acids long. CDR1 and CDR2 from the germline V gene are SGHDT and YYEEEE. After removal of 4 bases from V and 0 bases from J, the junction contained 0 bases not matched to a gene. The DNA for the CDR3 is TGTGCCAGCAGCGGACAGGGAGCCAAAAACATTCAGTACTTC. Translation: CASSGQGAKNIQYF.

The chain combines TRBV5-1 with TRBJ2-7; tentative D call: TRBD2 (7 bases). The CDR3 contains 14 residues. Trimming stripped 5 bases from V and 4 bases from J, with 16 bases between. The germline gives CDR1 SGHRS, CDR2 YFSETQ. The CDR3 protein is CASSLAGAAYEQYF. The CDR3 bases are TGCGCCAGCAGTCTGGCGGGGGCTGCATACGAGCAGTACTTC.

The CDR3 DNA is TGTGCCAGCAGCTTAGGGGGTCGTGGAAACACCATATATTTT. Amino acid sequence: CASSLGGRGNTIYF. The J gene is TRBJ1-3, the V gene TRBV11-2; D not certain. The germline gives CDR1 SGHAT, CDR2 FQNNGV. Trimming took off 1 base at V and 3 bases at J, with 7 bases between the two ends. This CDR3 spans 14 amino acids.

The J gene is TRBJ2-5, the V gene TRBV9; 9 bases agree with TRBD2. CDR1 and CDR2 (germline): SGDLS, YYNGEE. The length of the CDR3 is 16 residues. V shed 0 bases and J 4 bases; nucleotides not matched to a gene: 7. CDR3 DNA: TGTGCCAGCAGCGTAGGGCTAGCGGGATTATTAGAGACCCAGTACTTC. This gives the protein CASSVGLAGLLETQYF.